This TCR beta chain was observed in a study of cytomegalovirus exposure and HLA in healthy donors. The PCR ran on 60 Vbeta and 13 Jbeta primers. Here immunoSEQ multiplex PCR was the method, and the copy in TCRdb shows in-frame clones only, minus some. The sample lists around 140,000 clones, under 10% occurring once. This clone occurred a few times. Its antigen is undetermined. Study conclusions and caveats: A later analysis linked a missense variant in DCLRE1C to the trimming of TCR beta V and J genes. Later analysis showed most CMV-associated TCR beta chains appearing HLA-restricted.

Trimming shortened V by 2 bases and J by 9 bases, and 17 bases separated the two germline ends. Germline V gene lookup returns CDR1 MNHNS and CDR2 SASEGT. The CDR3 runs to 15 residues. The sequencing sample was made of PBMCs. This receptor was taken from a woman aged 40-49 years in good health and CMV-seropositive. The chain is built from TRBV6-1 and TRBJ1-5; no definite D call. This chain's CDR3 is CASSESLDWRRPQHF. CDR3 in DNA: TGTGCCAGCAGTGAATCCTTGGATTGGAGGCGGCCCCAGCATTTT.